The 19 T cell receptor beta chains below come from one sample, sequenced in a study of shared clonotypes between healthy human individuals. The data were produced by immunoSEQ multiplex PCR, yet TCRdb's version contains in-frame clones alone and is incomplete. The top ten clones hold about 0.38% of a sample with 2 million to 3 million clones, 93% of them seen once. Sequenced: naive CD4+ T cells from PBMCs. Subset given: CD45RA+ positively selected. The origin of the receptors is a man between 18 and 29 years old in good health. Some clones in this sample may be carry-over from other donors' samples.

The chain has TRBV9 and TRBJ1-2; D is unresolved. Deletions cut 0 bases from V and 4 bases from J, with 10 bases between. The CDR3 has 14 amino acids. Germline-derived CDR1 and CDR2 are SGDLS and YYNGEE. CDR3 DNA: TGTGCCAGCAGCGTAGTTGAGGAGCTCTATGGCTACACCTTC. Translation gives CASSVVEELYGYTF.

The chain carries TRBV27 and TRBJ1-2; D might be TRBD1 (6 bases). The CDR3 spans 14 residues. CDR1 and CDR2 from the germline V gene are MNHEY and SMNVEV (reference sequence). The V gene lost 2 bases and the J gene lost 6 bases, with 13 bases spanning the gap. CDR3 in amino acids: CASSLTGRMHGYTF. The CDR3 nucleotides are TGTGCCAGCAGTTTAACAGGGAGGATGCATGGCTACACCTTC.

This clone showed up just once. The chain links TRBV28 to TRBJ2-7; 8 nucleotides agree with TRBD1. Germline CDR1 is MDHEN and CDR2 is SYDVKM. The CDR3 runs 14 residues. Trimming removed 4 bases from V and 7 bases from J; junction bases left unmatched: 9. The CDR3 coding sequence is TGTGCCAGCAGTTCGGGACAGGTGACGAGGGAGCAGTACTTC. Translation gives CASSSGQVTREQYF.

V and J are TRBV28 and TRBJ2-6; tentatively, D is TRBD1 (5 bases). The V and J ends lost 8 bases and 0 bases respectively, with 8 bases between them. Germline CDR1 is MDHEN and CDR2 is SYDVKM. The length of the CDR3 is 14 residues. CDR3 residues: CASLDSSGANVLTF. As DNA, the CDR3 is TGTGCCAGCTTAGACAGCTCTGGGGCCAACGTCCTGACTTTC.

The genes are TRBV6-4 and TRBJ2-1, with TRBD2 identical over 11 bases. Germline values: CDR1 MRHNA, CDR2 SNTAGT. This CDR3 is 14 amino acids long. Unmatched junction bases numbered 6, after V lost 5 bases and J lost 9 bases. DNA for the CDR3: TGTGCCAGCAGTAGACTAGCGGGATTTGGTGAGCAGTTCTTC. Translated, it gives CASSRLAGFGEQFF.

In nucleotides, the CDR3 is TGTGCCAGCAGTTTTATTCGGGTTGGCAGGGCCCTCAATCAGCCCCAGCATTTT. The encoded protein is CASSFIRVGRALNQPQHF. The V gene is TRBV28, the J gene TRBJ1-5; the D gene is possibly TRBD1 (5 bases). V lost 3 bases and J lost 3, with 21 bases in between. The CDR3 has 18 amino acids. Germline V lookup: CDR1 MDHEN, CDR2 SYDVKM. The whole variable domain, filled in from reference TRBV28 and TRBJ1-5, reads DVKVTQSSRYLVKRTGEKVFLECVQDMDHENMFWYRQDPGLGLRLIYFSYDVKMKEKGDIPEGYSVSREKKERFSLILESASTNQTSMYLCASSFIRVGRALNQPQHFGDGTRLSIL.

The rearrangement uses TRBV28 and TRBJ2-5; TRBD2 agrees at 10 bases. CDR1 MDHEN and CDR2 SYDVKM come from the germline V gene. The length of the CDR3 is 15 residues. V dropped 2 bases and J dropped 2; count of bases not matched to a gene: 2. In nucleotides, the CDR3 is TGTGCCAGCAGTTTACCAGCGGGAGGGCAAGAGACCCAGTACTTC. Its translation: CASSLPAGGQETQYF.

Written as DNA, the CDR3 is TGTGCCAGCAGCCTGACAGGGTCGAAAGCCTACGAGCAGTACTTC. This sequence encodes CASSLTGSKAYEQYF. The chain is built from TRBV28 and TRBJ2-7, with TRBD1 identical over 7 bases. V shed 6 bases, J shed 2 bases, and the junction held 10 bases outside the gene matches. Germline V gene data show CDR1 as MDHEN and CDR2 as SYDVKM. The CDR3 consists of 15 residues. Together with reference TRBV28 and TRBJ2-7, the CDR3 gives the full variable domain: DVKVTQSSRYLVKRTGEKVFLECVQDMDHENMFWYRQDPGLGLRLIYFSYDVKMKEKGDIPEGYSVSREKKERFSLILESASTNQTSMYLCASSLTGSKAYEQYFGPGTRLTVT.

The rearrangement joins TRBV30 to TRBJ2-5, with D perhaps matching TRBD2 (5 bases). The DNA end is more similar to TRBJ2-7, so the J call may be wrong. CDR3 length: 14 residues. The germline CDR1 and CDR2 sequences are GTSNPN and SVGIG (reference sequence). The CDR3 reads CAWRVTGISYEQYF. The CDR3 region has the DNA TGTGCCTGGAGGGTAACGGGGATAAGCTACGAGCAGTACTTC.

This clone appeared once. This chain links TRBV9 with TRBJ1-2; 7 bases are a match to TRBD1. The V segment lost 3 bases and the J segment 7 bases; nucleotides outside the gene matches: 15. Germline V gene sequence: CDR1 SGDLS, CDR2 YYNGEE. The CDR3 is 16 residues long. The CDR3: CASSDPWEGAVSGYTF. For the CDR3, the DNA is TGTGCCAGCAGCGACCCCTGGGAGGGGGCTGTGAGTGGCTACACCTTC. The full variable domain, completed using reference TRBV9 and TRBJ1-2, is DSGVTQTPKHLITATGQRVTLRCSPRSGDLSVYWYQQSLDQGLQFLIQYYNGEERAKGNILERFSAQQFPDLHSELNLSSLELGDSALYFCASSDPWEGAVSGYTFGSGTRLTVV.

This clone was seen only a few times. Other nucleotide sequences in the sample specify the same CDR3. The chain joins TRBV25-1 to TRBJ1-4; perhaps TRBD1 as D (6 bases). The CDR3 extends over 15 amino acids. Per germline, CDR1 MGHDK and CDR2 SYGVNS. V was trimmed by 3 bases and J by 4 bases, leaving 12 bases between them. The CDR3 protein is CASSDSRGSNEKLFF. The CDR3 DNA sequence: TGTGCCAGCAGTGACTCCAGGGGAAGTAATGAAAAACTGTTTTTT.

The chain combines TRBV5-4 with TRBJ2-1; D is ambiguous. CDR1 is SGHNT, CDR2 YYREEE, per germline (reference sequence). V was pared by 1 base and J by 3 bases, with 14 bases between. The CDR3 runs 16 residues. CDR3: CASSLLSGRDYNEQFF. The CDR3 DNA is TGTGCCAGCAGCTTGCTTTCGGGTCGCGACTACAATGAGCAGTTCTTC.

As regards this clone: Within the sample, other DNA sequences also encode this same CDR3. The rearrangement links TRBV5-4 to TRBJ2-5; perhaps TRBD1 as D (5 bases). With 7 bases removed from V and 2 bases from J, the gap between germline ends came to 9 bases. Per the germline V gene, CDR1 is SGHNT and CDR2 is YYREEE (reference sequence). CDR3 length: 12 amino acids. The CDR3 loop reads CASSAGQETQYF. For the CDR3, the DNA is TGTGCCAGCTCTGCAGGGCAAGAGACCCAGTACTTC.

The V and J genes are TRBV6-5 and TRBJ2-7; 7 nucleotides line up with TRBD1. With 2 bases clipped from V and 1 base from J, the junction kept 8 bases outside the gene matches. The CDR3 length is 16 residues. The germline V gene encodes CDR1 MNHEY and CDR2 SVGAGI. CDR3 residues: CASSYLNSRGSYEQYF. The DNA of the CDR3 is TGTGCCAGCAGTTACCTTAATAGCAGGGGGTCCTACGAGCAGTACTTC.

The chain combines TRBV15 with TRBJ2-2; D not certain. The CDR3 totals 16 residues. V was pared by 0 bases and J by 5 bases, with 13 bases between. Per the germline V gene, CDR1 is LNHNV and CDR2 is YYDKDF (reference sequence). CDR3 nucleotides: TGTGCCACCAGCAGAGATCCCTCACTCGCGACCGGGGAGCTGTTTTTT. It is translated as CATSRDPSLATGELFF.

Details on this clone: A read error may produce the germline difference seen at one junction end. The V and J genes are TRBV6-5 and TRBJ2-7; D unclear. Germline-derived CDR1 and CDR2 are MNHEY and SVGAGI. The CDR3 spans 13 residues. This CDR3 reads CATSGQPFSEQYF. CDR3 nucleotides: TGTGCCACCAGTGGTCAGCCGTTTAGCGAGCAGTACTTC.

This chain uses TRBV19 with TRBJ1-2; 10 bases align to TRBD1. The CDR3 spans 17 residues. Germline V gene lookup returns CDR1 LNHDA and CDR2 SQIVND (reference sequence). The trim removed 3 bases at V and 4 bases at J, leaving 11 bases unmatched. CDR3 DNA sequence: TGTGCCAGTAGTATGGAAGGGGGACAGGGGTCGGTCTATGGCTACACCTTC. Translation: CASSMEGGQGSVYGYTF.

The chain recombines TRBV6-5 with TRBJ1-5, with D uncertain. The CDR3 runs 13 residues. CDR1 is MNHEY, CDR2 SVGAGI, per germline. V was trimmed by 5 bases and J by 0 bases, leaving 5 bases between them. The CDR3 coding sequence is TGTGCCAGCAGTCTTCCTAGCAATCAGCCCCAGCATTTT. Translation gives CASSLPSNQPQHF.

The chain is built from TRBV29-1 and TRBJ2-6, with a tentative D call TRBD2 (6 bases). The germline V gene has CDR1 SQVTM and CDR2 ANQGSEA. Trimming removed 3 bases from V and 0 bases from J, with 12 bases in between. This CDR3 contains 16 residues. In nucleotides, the CDR3 is TGCAGCGTTGACGGGGGTTTGGGCTCTGGGGCCAACGTCCTGACTTTC. Amino acids: CSVDGGLGSGANVLTF.